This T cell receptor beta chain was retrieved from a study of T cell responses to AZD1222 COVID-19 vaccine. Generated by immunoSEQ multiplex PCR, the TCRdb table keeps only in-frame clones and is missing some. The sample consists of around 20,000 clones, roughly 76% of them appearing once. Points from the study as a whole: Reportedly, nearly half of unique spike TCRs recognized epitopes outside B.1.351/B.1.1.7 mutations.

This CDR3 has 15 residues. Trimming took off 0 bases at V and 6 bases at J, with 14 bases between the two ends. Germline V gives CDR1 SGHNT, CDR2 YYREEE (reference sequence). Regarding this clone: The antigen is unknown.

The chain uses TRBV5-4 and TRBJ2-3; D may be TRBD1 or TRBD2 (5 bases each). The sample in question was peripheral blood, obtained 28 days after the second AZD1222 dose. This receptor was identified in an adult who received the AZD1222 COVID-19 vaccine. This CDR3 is CASSLVGRAGDTQYF. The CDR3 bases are TGTGCCAGCAGCTTGGTTGGCAGGGCGGGCGATACGCAGTATTTT.